The 2 T cell receptor beta chains given below trace back to one sample, sequenced in a study of cytomegalovirus exposure and HLA in healthy donors. The primer mix had 60 Vbeta and 13 Jbeta primers. Profiling relied on immunoSEQ multiplex PCR, and the TCRdb table lists in-frame clones only, not all of them. The sample includes more than 140,000 clones, about three fifths of them seen just once. The sequenced sample consisted of PBMCs. These receptors were obtained from a woman aged 25 to 45 in good health and CMV-seropositive.

The chain is built from TRBV2 and TRBJ2-7; 7 nucleotides agree with TRBD2. Unmatched junction bases numbered 6, after V lost 8 bases and J lost 2 bases. The CDR3 sequence is 13 residues long. CDR1 is SNHLY, CDR2 FYNNEI, per germline. The CDR3 sequence: CASALRGAYEQYF. The CDR3 nucleotides read TGTGCCAGCGCCCTACGGGGGGCCTACGAGCAGTACTTC.

This chain connects TRBV5-6 to TRBJ2-7, with a weak D call TRBD2 (6 bases). V gave up 1 base and J gave up 5 bases, with 19 bases separating them. CDR3 length: 16 amino acids. The germline V gene encodes CDR1 SGHDT and CDR2 YYEEEE. Here the CDR3 reads CASSLYTGGEYHEQYF. CDR3 sequence (DNA): TGTGCCAGCAGCTTGTATACGGGCGGGGAATACCACGAGCAGTACTTC.